A single sample gave rise to the 5 T cell receptor beta chains below, sequenced in a study of T cells in Graves' hyperthyroidism and ophthalmopathy. Researchers took RNA transcripts and amplified the TCR beta CDR3 regions from them. TCR CDR3 underwent first-round RT-PCR with the HTBI primer set. TCRdb re-analysed the multiplex PCR reads in MiXCR, keeping a single row per CDR3 protein. This table holds 360,000 or so distinct CDR3 sequences, under 20% found once. The sample taken for sequencing was blood. Every receptor here comes from a woman between 18 and 29 years old with Graves' hyperthyroidism.

The rearrangement joins TRBV11-3 to TRBJ2-7, with D unclear. Deletions cut 2 bases from V and 5 bases from J, with 10 bases between. The CDR3 has 13 residues. Germline V CDR1 and CDR2: SGHNT, YENEEA. The CDR3 here is CASSLLGDNEQYF. Here the CDR3 DNA reads TGTGCCAGCAGCTTACTTGGGGATAACGAGCAGTACTTC.

Many counts were recorded for this clonotype. The chain links TRBV9 to TRBJ1-1; D gene unclear. From germline, CDR1 is SGDLS and CDR2 YYNGEE. V was trimmed by 4 bases and J by 3 bases, leaving 10 bases between them. The CDR3 is 13 amino acids. The CDR3 reads CASSQTVDTEAFF. CDR3 DNA sequence: TGTGCCAGCAGCCAAACGGTGGACACTGAAGCTTTCTTT.

This clonotype was seen at least ten times. The chain couples TRBV12-3 or TRBV12-4 to TRBJ2-5; 8 bases are a match to TRBD2. The CDR3 runs to 14 residues. The ends lost 8 bases at V and 4 bases at J; junction bases unmatched: 9. CDR3 loop: CASRFGGAGETQYF. The CDR3, as DNA: TGTGCCAGCCGCTTCGGGGGGGCCGGAGAGACCCAGTACTTC.

V gene TRBV27 combines with J gene TRBJ2-2; the match to TRBD1 covers 10 bases. The CDR3 is made up of 16 amino acids. CDR1 and CDR2 from the germline V gene are MNHEY and SMNVEV (reference sequence). The trim removed 6 bases at V and 7 bases at J, leaving 11 bases unmatched. The DNA of the CDR3 is TGTGCCAGCAGAGGACCCGGGACAGGGGCGATCGGGGAGCTGTTTTTT. This gives the protein CASRGPGTGAIGELFF.

The table lists this clonotype with many counts. This chain connects TRBV5-1 to TRBJ2-7, with a tentative D call TRBD2 (5 bases). The CDR3 has 14 amino acids. Germline V gene lookup returns CDR1 SGHRS and CDR2 YFSETQ. The V end lost 0 bases, the J end lost 3 bases, and 10 bases lay between the germline ends. The CDR3 is CASSLDTGIYEQYF. The CDR3 nucleotides read TGCGCCAGCAGCTTGGATACGGGAATCTACGAGCAGTACTTC.